The 28 T cell receptor beta chains below were found in one sample sequenced in a study of CD8 T cells in ankylosing spondylitis. From the 5' RACE reads, TCRdb called clonotypes with MiXCR, one entry per CDR3 protein. The table includes 200,000 to 250,000 distinct CDR3 sequences, under 12% detected once. The sequenced sample consisted of blood, either unsorted or a sorted T cell fraction (not recorded which). The receptor set was obtained from a male donor with ankylosing spondylitis or in good health (not recorded which).

The CDR3 coding sequence is TGTGCCAGCAGCTTTCGGGACTCTGGGGCCAACGTCCTGACTTTC. Amino acids: CASSFRDSGANVLTF. The rearrangement joins TRBV9 to TRBJ2-6, with a weak D call TRBD2 (5 bases). Germline V lookup: CDR1 SGDLS, CDR2 YYNGEE. CDR3 length: 15 residues. V was cut by 4 bases and J by 0 bases, with 8 bases left in between.

V is TRBV5-5 and J is TRBJ2-5; either TRBD1 or TRBD2 may fit D (6 bases each). Germline V gene data show CDR1 as SGHKS and CDR2 as YYEKEE (reference sequence). V lost 0 bases, J lost 1 base, and 10 bases lay in between. This CDR3 region has 15 residues. CDR3: CASSLESGAQETQYF. The DNA of the CDR3 is TGTGCCAGCAGCTTGGAGTCGGGGGCCCAAGAGACCCAGTACTTC.

This clonotype was counted at least ten times. CDR3 DNA sequence: TGCGCCAGCAGCTTGGACTCGGCGGACACAGATACGCAGTATTTT. It codes for CASSLDSADTDTQYF. This chain uses TRBV5-1 with TRBJ2-3, with D unresolved. Germline loops: CDR1 SGHRS, CDR2 YFSETQ. V gave up 0 bases and J gave up 2 bases, with 10 bases separating them. CDR3 length equals 15 residues.

This clonotype was seen ten or more times. This chain connects TRBV20-1 to TRBJ1-1, with unresolved D. V gave up 1 base and J gave up 3 bases, with 9 bases separating them. This CDR3 region has 13 residues. Germline lookup yields CDR1 DFQATT and CDR2 SNEGSKA (reference sequence). As DNA, the CDR3 is TGCAGTGCTAGAGGACCCAAGCACACTGAAGCTTTCTTT. It encodes CSARGPKHTEAFF.

The table lists this clonotype with a few counts. The rearrangement uses TRBV5-1 and TRBJ2-3; tentative D call: TRBD1 (6 bases). Germline assignment: CDR1 SGHRS and CDR2 YFSETQ. This CDR3 spans 15 amino acids. The V end lost 4 bases, the J end lost 5 bases, and 17 bases lay between the germline ends. DNA for the CDR3: TGCGCCAGCAGCATACAGGGTTTCACTGGAGATACGCAGTATTTT. Its translation is CASSIQGFTGDTQYF.

This clonotype was recorded at least ten times. This chain joins TRBV20-1 and TRBJ2-2; 8 bases map to TRBD2. This CDR3 has 14 amino acids. Germline CDR1 DFQATT, CDR2 SNEGSKA (reference sequence). V shed 4 bases and J 5 bases; nucleotides not matched to a gene: 6. The CDR3 loop is CSANKERGTGELFF. CDR3 DNA: TGCAGTGCTAATAAGGAGCGGGGGACCGGGGAGCTGTTTTTT.

This clonotype has a count of ten or more. The chain is built from TRBV28 and TRBJ2-5; tentative D call: TRBD1 (6 bases). This CDR3 spans 15 amino acids. V lost 10 bases and J lost 2, with 20 bases in between. CDR1 and CDR2 from the germline V gene are MDHEN and SYDVKM. The CDR3 nucleotides read TGTGCCACAATGTCCCAAGGACAGATACAAGAGACCCAGTACTTC. Translation: CATMSQGQIQETQYF.

This clonotype was seen ten or more times. This chain joins TRBV5-1 and TRBJ2-3, with D maybe TRBD2 (6 bases). This CDR3 is 15 amino acids long. Germline V gives CDR1 SGHRS, CDR2 YFSETQ. Deletions cut 6 bases from V and 1 base from J, with 15 bases between. CDR3 coding DNA: TGCGCCAGCACCAACCCGTCGGGGGGCACAGATACGCAGTATTTT. Translated, it gives CASTNPSGGTDTQYF.

This clonotype was counted at least ten times. The genes are TRBV20-1 and TRBJ2-7; the D gene is possibly TRBD2 (5 bases). V lost 4 bases, J lost 5 bases, and 12 bases lay in between. This CDR3 is built from 12 residues. The germline V gene has CDR1 DFQATT and CDR2 SNEGSKA (reference sequence). In DNA form, the CDR3 reads TGCAGTGCTACGAAAATCGGGAACGAGCAGTACTTC. It codes for CSATKIGNEQYF.

There are many counts of this clonotype. The V call is TRBV20-1, the J call TRBJ2-6; D not resolved. Between the trimmed V and J ends, which lost 3 bases and 0 bases, there was a span of 12 bases. The CDR3 runs 16 residues. From germline, CDR1 is DFQATT and CDR2 SNEGSKA (reference sequence). CDR3 in amino acids: CSARGSKSSGANVLTF. CDR3 bases: TGCAGTGCTAGGGGCAGTAAGAGCTCTGGGGCCAACGTCCTGACTTTC.

This clonotype was detected many times. The J gene is TRBJ2-1, the V gene TRBV20-1; D not resolved. This CDR3 is built from 13 residues. V was pared by 3 bases and J by 4 bases, with 10 bases between. Germline lookup yields CDR1 DFQATT and CDR2 SNEGSKA (reference sequence). This CDR3 reads CSASFGLYNEQFF. CDR3 coding DNA: TGCAGTGCTAGTTTCGGGCTTTACAATGAGCAGTTCTTC.

This clonotype was counted many times. The chain employs TRBV6-1 and TRBJ1-5; D is perhaps TRBD1 (5 bases). The V end was cut by 7 bases, the J end by 4 bases, with 14 bases between. This CDR3 has 14 amino acids. The germline V gene encodes CDR1 MNHNS and CDR2 SASEGT. The CDR3 is CASNDPGVNQPQHF. CDR3 sequence (DNA): TGTGCCAGCAACGACCCGGGGGTTAATCAGCCCCAGCATTTT.

This clonotype was counted ten times or more. The chain links TRBV4-1 to TRBJ2-1; 9 nucleotides align to TRBD2. Looked up from germline, CDR1 is MGHRA and CDR2 is YSYEKL. This CDR3 region has 17 residues. The V segment lost 3 bases and the J segment 7 bases; nucleotides outside the gene matches: 13. The CDR3 protein is CASSHVKERGALNEQFF. CDR3 nucleotide sequence: TGCGCCAGCAGCCACGTGAAGGAGCGGGGGGCCCTAAATGAGCAGTTCTTC.

The sample holds many counts of this clonotype. The chain couples TRBV6-5 to TRBJ2-3; tentatively, D is TRBD1 or TRBD2 (5 bases each). This CDR3 region has 16 residues. The germline V and J ends were trimmed by 4 bases and 0 bases, with 14 bases remaining between them. Germline V CDR1 and CDR2: MNHEY, SVGAGI. The CDR3 reads CASSFRGLVSTDTQYF. The CDR3 DNA reads TGTGCCAGCAGTTTCCGGGGCCTTGTTAGCACAGATACGCAGTATTTT.

At least ten counts were recorded for this clonotype. The rearrangement joins TRBV9 to TRBJ2-7; TRBD1 matches at 9 bases. CDR3 length: 15 residues. With V trimmed by 3 bases and J by 4 bases, 8 bases remained unmatched. Looked up from germline, CDR1 is SGDLS and CDR2 is YYNGEE. The CDR3 DNA reads TGTGCCAGCAGCGCTGGGGACAGGGAATGGTACGAGCAGTACTTC. Protein sequence: CASSAGDREWYEQYF. Together with reference TRBV9 and TRBJ2-7, the CDR3 gives the full variable domain: DSGVTQTPKHLITATGQRVTLRCSPRSGDLSVYWYQQSLDQGLQFLIQYYNGEERAKGNILERFSAQQFPDLHSELNLSSLELGDSALYFCASSAGDREWYEQYFGPGTRLTVT.

This clonotype was seen at least ten times. The gene calls are TRBV3-1 and TRBJ2-3, with a weak D call TRBD2 (6 bases). Germline V gene lookup returns CDR1 LGHDT and CDR2 YNNKEL (reference sequence). The CDR3 spans 14 residues. V was clipped by 3 bases and J by 2 bases, with 9 bases between them. CDR3 region: CASSQAGLTDTQYF. The CDR3 DNA reads TGTGCCAGCAGCCAGGCGGGGCTCACAGATACGCAGTATTTT.

The table lists this clonotype with many counts. The chain couples TRBV20-1 to TRBJ1-1; TRBD1 might be the D (5 bases). CDR1 and CDR2 (germline): DFQATT, SNEGSKA (reference sequence). V was shortened by 3 bases and J by 7 bases, with 12 bases between the two germline ends. This CDR3 comprises 12 residues. CDR3 protein: CSASQGGGEAFF. The CDR3 DNA reads TGCAGTGCTAGTCAGGGAGGAGGTGAAGCTTTCTTT.

This clonotype was seen at least ten times. The chain links TRBV7-2 to TRBJ2-3, with D possibly TRBD2 on 6 matching bases. Germline CDR1 reads SGHTA; CDR2 reads FQGNSA. Deletions cut 6 bases from V and 6 bases from J, with 16 bases between. The CDR3 loop spans 14 amino acids. The CDR3 sequence: CASSPGGALDTQYF. The CDR3 region has the DNA TGTGCCAGCAGTCCCGGCGGGGCACTGGATACGCAGTATTTT.

This clonotype was recorded at least ten times. The chain recombines TRBV12-3 or TRBV12-4 with TRBJ1-2, with a tentative D call TRBD1 (6 bases). With 7 bases removed from V and 6 bases from J, the gap between germline ends came to 12 bases. This CDR3 is 12 amino acids long. The CDR3 nucleotides read TGTGCCAGCAATAACAGGGTTGATGGCTACACCTTC. It translates to CASNNRVDGYTF.

This clonotype was seen only a few times. Here the CDR3 reads CASRQRGGLYTQYF. CDR3 nucleotide sequence: TGTGCCAGCAGGCAGCGGGGGGGTTTATATACGCAGTATTTT. V and J are TRBV12-3 or TRBV12-4 and TRBJ2-3; 10 nucleotides line up with TRBD2. V lost 6 bases, J lost 7 bases, and 7 bases stayed unmatched. The CDR3 totals 14 residues.

This clonotype was counted at least ten times. The chain couples TRBV12-3 or TRBV12-4 to TRBJ2-2, with a weak D call TRBD1 (6 bases). This CDR3 contains 15 residues. Trimming removed 5 bases from V and 5 bases from J, with 15 bases in between. The CDR3 reads CASSSRGLWTGELFF. For the CDR3, the DNA is TGTGCCAGCAGTAGTAGGGGGTTATGGACCGGGGAGCTGTTTTTT.

The chain joins TRBV20-1 to TRBJ2-5, with D unclear. Trimming left V 7 bases short and J 0 bases short, with 9 bases between. CDR3 length: 12 amino acids. The germline gives CDR1 DFQATT, CDR2 SNEGSKA (reference sequence). CDR3: CSGRRDQETQYF. The CDR3, as DNA: TGCAGTGGTCGACGAGACCAAGAGACCCAGTACTTC.

This clonotype was detected a few times. The rearrangement uses TRBV6-1 and TRBJ2-1; 7 bases are a match to TRBD1. The CDR3 totals 13 residues. V shed 7 bases and J 2 bases; nucleotides not matched to a gene: 2. Germline loops: CDR1 MNHNS, CDR2 SASEGT. In DNA, the CDR3 is TGTGCCAGCACTCAGGGGGCCTACAATGAGCAGTTCTTC. Translation gives CASTQGAYNEQFF.

This clonotype was seen at least ten times. The CDR3 protein is CASSSQGLARETQYF. As DNA, the CDR3 is TGTGCCAGCAGCTCCCAGGGACTAGCGAGAGAGACCCAGTACTTC. This chain links TRBV5-6 with TRBJ2-5; 10 nucleotides agree with TRBD2. J lost 4 bases, V lost 3 bases, and 6 bases had no gene match. CDR3 size: 15 residues. The V gene's germline CDR1 is SGHDT and CDR2 YYEEEE.

This clonotype was seen at least ten times. V and J are TRBV14 and TRBJ2-1, with 8 nucleotides matching TRBD2. There are 16 residues in the CDR3. Germline V lookup: CDR1 SGHDN, CDR2 FVKESK. Trimming removed 0 bases from V and 6 bases from J; junction bases left unmatched: 7. CDR3 DNA: TGTGCCAGCAGCCAAGATTTAACTAGCGGTTTCAATGAGCAGTTCTTC. Translation gives CASSQDLTSGFNEQFF.

This clonotype showed up many times. The V gene is TRBV5-6, the J gene TRBJ2-3; TRBD2 matches 7 bases. Losses at the gene ends were 1 base for V and 2 bases for J; bases not matched to a gene: 4. The germline V gene has CDR1 SGHDT and CDR2 YYEEEE. This CDR3 contains 15 residues. The CDR3 region is CASSLRLADTDTQYF. In DNA, the CDR3 is TGTGCCAGCAGCTTGAGGCTAGCGGACACAGATACGCAGTATTTT.

In its sample, this clonotype was seen many times. The rearrangement uses TRBV29-1 and TRBJ1-5, with D unclear. CDR1 and CDR2 from the germline V gene are SQVTM and ANQGSEA. This CDR3 is 13 amino acids long. V lost 4 bases, J lost 0 bases, and 7 bases lay in between. Written as DNA, the CDR3 is TGCAGCGTTGGAACACTTAGCAATCAGCCCCAGCATTTT. Its translation: CSVGTLSNQPQHF.

On this clonotype: A read error is possible here, since a much larger clone lies one base away. The chain joins TRBV7-2 to TRBJ2-4; D unclear. This CDR3 spans 12 amino acids. Germline V gene lookup returns CDR1 SGHTA and CDR2 FQGNSA. CDR3: CASSLAKNIPYF. CDR3 coding DNA: TGTGCCAGCAGCTTGGCCAAAAACATTCCGTACTTC.